Listed here is a single TCR beta chain. The source of the sample is a study of cytomegalovirus exposure and HLA in healthy donors. This CDR3 region has 15 residues. Germline V lookup: CDR1 MDHEN, CDR2 SYDVKM. The V segment lost 2 bases and the J segment 5 bases; nucleotides outside the gene matches: 6. PCR employed 60 Vbeta and 13 Jbeta primers. Only in-frame clones appear in the TCRdb table, and some are missing; sequencing was by immunoSEQ multiplex PCR. The listing contains tens of thousands of clones. The chain has TRBV28 and TRBJ1-1; TRBD1 agrees at 9 bases. The sample taken for sequencing was PBMCs. The clonotype comes from a man aged 50 to 59 in good health and CMV-seropositive. CDR3 sequence (DNA): TGTGCCAGCAGTTTAAGGGGACAGGGAGGGACTGAAGCTTTCTTT. Translation: CASSLRGQGGTEAFF.